This TCR beta chain was captured by sequencing in a study of blood T cell repertoires in COVID-19. About the study: The United States, Italy and Spain provided the acute and convalescent COVID-19 samples. PBMCs, B-cell-depleted T cells, or T cells provided the cDNA or gDNA that made up the material.

Original processing notes: Counts of nucleated cells, estimated from reference gene primer amplification, were obtained. Here immunoSEQ multiplex PCR was the method, and the copy in TCRdb shows in-frame clones only, minus some. The DNA was the basis for D and trimming; V, J and clone size are from that table. This table has around 93,000 clones, around 81% appearing once. Trimming at V came to 2 bases and at J to 4 bases, leaving 4 bases not matched to a gene. The CDR3 is 14 residues long. In germline, CDR1 is MNHEY, CDR2 SVGAGI. The origin of this receptor is a man in his sixties with acute or convalescent COVID-19. This chain joins TRBV6-5 and TRBJ1-2; 7 positions match TRBD1. The material sequenced was peripheral blood. This CDR3 is CASSYARDSYGYTF. The CDR3, as DNA: TGTGCCAGCAGTTACGCCCGGGACAGCTATGGCTACACCTTC.